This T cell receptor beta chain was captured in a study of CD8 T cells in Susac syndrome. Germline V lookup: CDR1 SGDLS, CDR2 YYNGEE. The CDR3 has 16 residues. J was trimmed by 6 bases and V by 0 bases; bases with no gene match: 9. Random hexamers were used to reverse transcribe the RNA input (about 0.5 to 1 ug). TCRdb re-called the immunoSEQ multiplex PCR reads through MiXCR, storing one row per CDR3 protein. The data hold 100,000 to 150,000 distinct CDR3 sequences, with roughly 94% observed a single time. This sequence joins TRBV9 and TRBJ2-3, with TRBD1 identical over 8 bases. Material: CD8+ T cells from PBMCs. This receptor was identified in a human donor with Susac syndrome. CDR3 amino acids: CASSVARTGLGDTQYF. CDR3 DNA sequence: TGTGCCAGCAGCGTAGCTCGGACAGGGTTAGGGGATACGCAGTATTTT.